This passage covers 23 T cell receptor beta chains from one sample sequenced in a study of T cells after posttransplantation cyclophosphamide. Produced via immunoSEQ multiplex PCR; TCRdb's table is partial and in-frame only. Counted here are around 30,000 clones, approximately 90% occurring once; the ten biggest clones make up about 3.5%. The specimen sequenced was PBMCs. The receptor source for this set is a man in his forties or fifties.

The DNA for the CDR3 is TGTGCCTGGAGTCCCCTCGGGGTAGAGACCCAGTACTTC. It encodes CAWSPLGVETQYF. The chain has TRBV30 and TRBJ2-5; tentatively, D is TRBD2 (5 bases). Germline values: CDR1 GTSNPN, CDR2 SVGIG (reference sequence). The CDR3 runs to 13 residues. Trimming removed 2 bases from V and 4 bases from J, with 11 bases in between.

V usage is TRBV7-6 and J usage is TRBJ2-1; maybe TRBD1 (6 bases). V lost 6 bases and J lost 0, with 9 bases in between. The CDR3 is 14 residues long. Germline loops: CDR1 SGHVS, CDR2 FNYEAQ. This CDR3 reads CASREGGSYNEQFF. CDR3 in DNA: TGTGCCAGCAGGGAAGGGGGCTCCTACAATGAGCAGTTCTTC.

V usage is TRBV14 and J usage is TRBJ1-1; TRBD1 is a possible D gene (6 bases). This CDR3 spans 14 amino acids. Germline V CDR1 and CDR2: SGHDN, FVKESK. Between the trimmed V and J ends, which lost 4 bases and 3 bases, there was a span of 12 bases. DNA of the CDR3: TGTGCCAGCAGCCCAGGGGCGGTTGACACTGAAGCTTTCTTT. This gives the protein CASSPGAVDTEAFF.

The V and J genes are TRBV4-2 and TRBJ2-2, with D unresolved. Germline V gene lookup returns CDR1 LGHNA and CDR2 YNFKEQ. The CDR3 has 14 amino acids. Trimming left V 1 base short and J 3 bases short, with 6 bases between. The CDR3 DNA reads as TGTGCCAGCAGCCAAGTATCTTACACCGGGGAGCTGTTTTTT. It is translated as CASSQVSYTGELFF.

The chain joins TRBV19 to TRBJ1-2; TRBD1 is a possible D gene (6 bases). The CDR3 is 12 amino acids. The germline V and J ends were trimmed by 7 bases and 4 bases, with 10 bases remaining between them. CDR1 is LNHDA, CDR2 SQIVND, per germline (reference sequence). The CDR3 here is CASTDRVYGYTF. CDR3 nucleotide sequence: TGTGCCAGTACGGACAGAGTCTATGGCTACACCTTC.

The rearrangement links TRBV2 to TRBJ2-7, with 7 bases aligning to TRBD1. V was pared by 6 bases and J by 2 bases, with 7 bases of the junction left unmatched. The CDR3 totals 14 residues. CDR1 is SNHLY and CDR2 is FYNNEI in the germline V gene. CDR3 in DNA: TGTGCCAGCAGGATTCCAACAGGGGCCTACGAGCAGTACTTC. Protein product: CASRIPTGAYEQYF.

V usage is TRBV7-2 and J usage is TRBJ1-2, with a tentative D call TRBD1 (6 bases). Trimming removed 0 bases from V and 7 bases from J, with 15 bases in between. The germline gives CDR1 SGHTA, CDR2 FQGNSA. The CDR3 has 15 amino acids. CDR3 region: CASSLALGGARGYTF. CDR3 sequence (DNA): TGTGCCAGCAGCTTAGCCCTGGGGGGGGCGCGTGGCTACACCTTC.

The V gene is TRBV7-6, the J gene TRBJ1-1; D is unresolved. The V gene's germline CDR1 is SGHVS and CDR2 FNYEAQ. Trimming removed 3 bases from V and 5 bases from J, with 10 bases in between. CDR3 length: 13 amino acids. CDR3 sequence reads: CASSLSPGTEAFF. The CDR3 coding sequence is TGTGCCAGCAGCTTGAGCCCGGGGACTGAAGCTTTCTTT.

The chain links TRBV19 to TRBJ1-5, with 8 bases fitting TRBD1. Germline CDR1 is LNHDA and CDR2 is SQIVND (reference sequence). The CDR3 extends over 15 amino acids. Trimming cost V 2 bases and J 6 bases; bases outside gene matches: 6. DNA of the CDR3: TGTGCCAGTAGTATACCTGGACAGGGTGGTCAGCCCCAGCATTTT. Residues: CASSIPGQGGQPQHF.

The V call is TRBV5-4, the J call TRBJ2-1, with 11 bases identical to TRBD2. Germline assignment: CDR1 SGHNT and CDR2 YYREEE (reference sequence). V was pared by 0 bases and J by 6 bases, with 5 bases of the junction left unmatched. The CDR3 consists of 16 residues. CDR3 sequence (DNA): TGTGCCAGCAGCTTGGCTAGCGGGGGGTACCTCAATGAGCAGTTCTTC. This codes for CASSLASGGYLNEQFF.

V and J are TRBV6-1 and TRBJ1-3; 7 bases match TRBD1. Germline CDR1 is MNHNS and CDR2 is SASEGT. Germline trimming cut 6 bases from V and 4 bases from J; bases unmatched to any gene: 3. The CDR3 has 13 amino acids. The CDR3 nucleotides are TGTGCCAGCAGGACAGGGCAAGGAAACACCATATATTTT. Translated: CASRTGQGNTIYF.

The chain combines TRBV28 with TRBJ2-7, with a tentative D call TRBD1 (6 bases). Germline assignment: CDR1 MDHEN and CDR2 SYDVKM. CDR3 length: 13 amino acids. CDR3 residues: CAIRGQGIREQYF. CDR3 sequence (DNA): TGTGCTATCAGAGGGCAGGGGATAAGGGAGCAGTACTTC.

This clone was detected only a few times. CDR3 sequence reads: CASSFRGRESETQYF. In DNA form, the CDR3 reads TGTGCCAGCAGTTTCCGTGGTCGGGAGTCAGAGACCCAGTACTTC. V and J are TRBV28 and TRBJ2-5, with D maybe TRBD2 (6 bases). The CDR3 has 15 amino acids. Germline V gene lookup returns CDR1 MDHEN and CDR2 SYDVKM. The V end was cut by 3 bases, the J end by 4 bases, with 15 bases between.

The chain couples TRBV28 to TRBJ1-1; possibly TRBD1 for D (5 bases). The germline V gene encodes CDR1 MDHEN and CDR2 SYDVKM. CDR3 length: 14 amino acids. V was cut by 2 bases and J by 4 bases, with 11 bases left in between. The CDR3 spells CASSLLQGGTEAFF. DNA of the CDR3: TGTGCCAGCAGTTTACTCCAGGGAGGCACTGAAGCTTTCTTT.

This clone is a singleton in its sample. The chain joins TRBV21-1 to TRBJ2-7; TRBD1 is taken as the D call from the table, unchecked against the DNA. TRBV21-1 is a pseudogene. This CDR3 is 15 amino acids long. The CDR3 DNA reads TGTGCCAGCAGCGGATCCGACAGGGGGCTTTACGAGCAGTACTTC. Translation: CASSGSDRGLYEQYF.

In DNA form, the CDR3 reads TGCGCCAGCAGCCAAGTCCGGGATTTGTTGGACACCATATATTTT. Translating gives CASSQVRDLLDTIYF. V usage is TRBV4-1 and J usage is TRBJ1-3; no reliable D call. V was shortened by 1 base and J by 8 bases, with 15 bases between the two germline ends. This CDR3 has 15 residues. Germline V gene lookup returns CDR1 MGHRA and CDR2 YSYEKL.

The rearrangement links TRBV5-1 to TRBJ2-7, with 10 bases fitting TRBD2. This CDR3 contains 17 residues. The V gene's germline CDR1 is SGHRS and CDR2 YFSETQ. V gave up 0 bases and J gave up 0 bases; unmatched junction bases: 6. The CDR3 DNA reads as TGCGCCAGCAGCTTGGCGACGGGGACTAGCGTCTCCTACGAGCAGTACTTC. It encodes CASSLATGTSVSYEQYF.

V gene TRBV21-1 combines with J gene TRBJ2-5; TRBD2, as called in the table, went unchecked against the DNA. TRBV21-1 is given as a pseudogene. The CDR3 extends over 13 amino acids. CDR3 residues: CASSEGGQETQYF. Here the CDR3 DNA reads TGTGCCAGCAGCGAGGGTGGCCAAGAGACCCAGTACTTC.

The chain joins TRBV5-4 to TRBJ2-7, with 8 bases aligning to TRBD1. CDR3 length equals 14 residues. With 4 bases clipped from V and 6 bases from J, the junction kept 9 bases outside the gene matches. The germline gives CDR1 SGHNT, CDR2 YYREEE (reference sequence). In nucleotides, the CDR3 is TGTGCCAGCAGCGCTGGGACAGGAAGACCCGAGCAGTACTTC. This codes for CASSAGTGRPEQYF.

J is TRBJ1-2 and V is TRBV4-1; 10 bases are a match to TRBD1. This CDR3 is built from 16 residues. V gave up 4 bases and J gave up 7 bases; unmatched junction bases: 12. CDR1 and CDR2 (germline): MGHRA, YSYEKL. The CDR3 is CASSPQLTGGAIGYTF. The CDR3 DNA sequence: TGCGCCAGCAGCCCGCAATTGACAGGGGGCGCGATTGGCTACACCTTC.

Details on this clone: Compared with germline, one end of the junction differs, possibly owing to a read error. The V gene is TRBV7-8, the J gene TRBJ1-1; 10 bases fit TRBD1. This CDR3 has 13 amino acids. Germline values: CDR1 SGHVS, CDR2 FQNEAQ. This chain's CDR3 is CASSLEGQGHVGF. The CDR3 DNA reads as TGTGCCAGCAGCTTAGAGGGACAGGGGCACGTCGGATTT.

The chain is built from TRBV27 and TRBJ2-1; weak D call: TRBD2 (9 bases). The CDR3 has 20 amino acids. Germline V gene lookup returns CDR1 MNHEY and CDR2 SMNVEV (reference sequence). Trimming stripped 3 bases from V and 7 bases from J, with 31 bases between. The CDR3 coding sequence is TGTGCCAGCAGTTTTAAACCAGGGGGCTTGACTAGCGGAGGTCCTAATGAGCAGTTCTTC. Its protein is CASSFKPGGLTSGGPNEQFF.

The chain uses TRBV19 and TRBJ2-1; 9 bases are shared with TRBD2. Trimming at V came to 1 base and at J to 7 bases, leaving 8 bases not matched to a gene. CDR1 and CDR2 from the germline V gene are LNHDA and SQIVND (reference sequence). This CDR3 is built from 16 residues. CDR3 sequence: CASSIVGLAGSNEQFF. DNA of the CDR3: TGTGCCAGTAGTATAGTCGGGCTAGCGGGGTCTAATGAGCAGTTCTTC.